The 5 T cell receptor beta chains listed next were all sequenced from one sample in a study of blood T cell repertoires in COVID-19. Sequencing used immunoSEQ multiplex PCR; TCRdb keeps in-frame clones, though not all of them. The table includes over 150,000 clones, roughly 80% detected once. What was sequenced was peripheral blood. Receptors originate from a man in his sixties with acute or convalescent COVID-19.

The chain recombines TRBV18 with TRBJ1-3; TRBD1 aligns across 7 bases. This CDR3 comprises 20 residues. V lost 6 bases to trimming and J lost 2 bases; unmatched junction nucleotides: 22. Germline V gives CDR1 KGHSH, CDR2 LQKENI. As DNA, the CDR3 is TGTGCCAGCTCGCAAGAAAGACAGGGATACATCGGATTCGCTGGAAACACCATATATTTT. This codes for CASSQERQGYIGFAGNTIYF.

The V call is TRBV5-8, the J call TRBJ1-2; TRBD1 might be the D (6 bases). Germline V gene data show CDR1 as SGHTS and CDR2 as YDEGEE. The ends were cut back, 6 bases at V and 4 bases at J, with 16 bases in the middle. This CDR3 is built from 14 residues. CDR3: CASTPRQGFYGYTF. The CDR3 DNA reads as TGTGCCAGCACCCCCCGGCAGGGGTTCTATGGCTACACCTTC.

This rearrangement joins TRBV30 to TRBJ2-1; no reliable D call. Germline CDR1 is GTSNPN and CDR2 is SVGIG (reference sequence). This CDR3 is 12 amino acids long. Trimming removed 2 bases from V and 4 bases from J, with 6 bases in between. The CDR3 sequence: CAWSLTYNEQFF. DNA of the CDR3: TGTGCCTGGAGTCTGACATACAATGAGCAGTTCTTC.

The V call is TRBV13, the J call TRBJ1-2; D may be TRBD1 (5 bases). Germline CDR1 is PRHDT and CDR2 is FYEKMQ (reference sequence). The CDR3 covers 12 residues. V lost 4 bases to trimming and J lost 4 bases, with 7 bases between them. The CDR3: CASSYDSYGYTF. The CDR3 bases are TGTGCCAGCAGCTATGACAGCTATGGCTACACCTTC.

The chain recombines TRBV10-3 with TRBJ1-2; a weak D match, TRBD1 (5 bases). Trimming took 11 bases from V and 7 from J, leaving 11 bases between them. The CDR3 runs to 10 residues. The germline CDR1 and CDR2 sequences are ENHRY and SYGVKD. The CDR3 DNA reads TGTGCCGTCCAGGGTGTTGGCTACACCTTC. Its translation: CAVQGVGYTF.